This entry features one TCR beta chain sequence. This record belongs to a study of blood T cell repertoires in COVID-19. As for the study in general: Collection of acute and convalescent COVID-19 samples took place in the United States, Italy and Spain.

As handled by the study authors: Using reference gene primer amplification, nucleated cell counts were estimated. Measured with immunoSEQ multiplex PCR; TCRdb has only the in-frame clones, and not every one. The V and J calls and clone size come from that table; D and trimming were worked out from the DNA. Here the sample spans fewer than 250,000 clones, 83% being singletons. V lost 3 bases and J lost 1; bases outside the gene matches: 4. The CDR3 runs 17 residues. The germline gives CDR1 KGHSH, CDR2 LQKENI. The sequence derives from a human donor in a cohort sampled during active COVID-19. Sequenced sample: peripheral blood. The chain couples TRBV18 to TRBJ2-2; 11 bases match TRBD2. Here the CDR3 DNA reads TGTGCCAGCTCACCGGACGGGACTAGCGGGAACACCGGGGAGCTGTTTTTT. Amino acids: CASSPDGTSGNTGELFF.